A single sample is the source of the 12 T cell receptor beta chains below, sequenced in a study of T cells in Graves' hyperthyroidism and ophthalmopathy. Researchers amplified the TCR beta CDR3 regions from RNA transcripts. With the HTBI primer set, the TCR CDR3 went through a first round of RT-PCR. TCRdb recomputed calls from the multiplex PCR reads with MiXCR, one row per CDR3 protein. The sample yields 300,000 to 450,000 distinct CDR3 sequences, approximately 13% seen once. Material: blood. Receptors originate from a woman between 18 and 29 years old with Graves' hyperthyroidism.

The table lists this clonotype with many counts. This chain's CDR3 is CASSDQGPDTQYF. CDR3 bases: TGTGCCAGCAGCGACCAGGGTCCAGATACGCAGTATTTT. This chain joins TRBV7-3 and TRBJ2-3; D may be TRBD1 (5 bases). The V end lost 5 bases, the J end lost 4 bases, and 10 bases lay between the germline ends. Germline V CDR1 and CDR2: SGHTA, FQGTGA. CDR3 length equals 13 residues.

The table lists this clonotype with many counts. The chain has TRBV11-2 and TRBJ2-3; TRBD2 might be the D (7 bases). CDR1 is SGHAT, CDR2 FQNNGV, per germline. The ends were cut back, 8 bases at V and 4 bases at J, with 10 bases in the middle. This CDR3 region has 12 residues. The CDR3 here is CASGGAADTQYF. The CDR3 nucleotides read TGTGCCAGCGGGGGGGCCGCAGATACGCAGTATTTT. The entire variable domain, with the rest obtained from reference TRBV11-2 and TRBJ2-3, is as follows: EAGVAQSPRYKIIEKRQSVAFWCNPISGHATLYWYQQILGQGPKLLIQFQNNGVVDDSQLPKDRFSAERLKGVDSTLKIQPAKLEDSAVYLCASGGAADTQYFGPGTRLTVL.

This clonotype was detected many times. The CDR3 loop reads CASRIRTATNEKLFF. The CDR3 nucleotides read TGTGCCAGCAGAATCCGCACCGCAACTAATGAAAAACTGTTTTTT. The rearrangement uses TRBV2 and TRBJ1-4; D is uncertain. V was trimmed by 6 bases and J by 0 bases, leaving 11 bases between them. The CDR3 runs to 15 residues. The germline CDR1 and CDR2 sequences are SNHLY and FYNNEI.

This clonotype showed up many times. The rearrangement links TRBV20-1 to TRBJ1-5; D uncertain. From germline, CDR1 is DFQATT and CDR2 SNEGSKA (reference sequence). This CDR3 has 13 residues. Trimming shortened V by 6 bases and J by 1 base, and 10 bases separated the two germline ends. The DNA for the CDR3 is TGCAGTGCAGAGGACGGGAGCAATCAGCCCCAGCATTTT. The encoded protein is CSAEDGSNQPQHF.

This clonotype was seen many times. V is TRBV29-1 and J is TRBJ2-3; D might be TRBD1 (6 bases). With 6 bases removed from V and 1 base from J, the gap between germline ends came to 14 bases. Germline CDR1 and CDR2: SQVTM and ANQGSEA. CDR3 length equals 14 residues. CDR3 DNA: TGCAGCGTGCCTGGGGGCAGTGGCACAGATACGCAGTATTTT. Translation: CSVPGGSGTDTQYF.

In its sample, this clonotype was seen many times. The V and J genes are TRBV6-2 or TRBV6-3 and TRBJ2-2; possibly TRBD1 for D (6 bases). The CDR3 length is 16 residues. Between the trimmed V and J ends, which lost 6 bases and 4 bases, there was a span of 18 bases. CDR1 and CDR2 (germline): MNHEY, SVGEGT. The CDR3 loop is CASRRIPGQFTGELFF. The CDR3 DNA reads TGTGCCAGCAGGCGAATCCCGGGACAATTCACCGGGGAGCTGTTTTTT.

The chain carries TRBV20-1 and TRBJ1-4, with TRBD1 identical over 7 bases. Germline CDR1 DFQATT, CDR2 SNEGSKA (reference sequence). The ends lost 6 bases at V and 4 bases at J; junction bases unmatched: 5. CDR3 size: 13 residues. CDR3 region: CSAPGQLNEKLFF. The DNA of the CDR3 is TGCAGTGCCCCGGGACAGCTTAATGAAAAACTGTTTTTT.

This clonotype has at least ten counts. The chain uses TRBV7-9 and TRBJ2-1, with D uncertain. V lost 2 bases to trimming and J lost 3 bases, with 11 bases between them. Germline V gene data show CDR1 as SEHNR and CDR2 as FQNEAQ (reference sequence). The CDR3 is 15 amino acids. Here the CDR3 reads CASSLLVGNYNEQFF. The CDR3 region has the DNA TGTGCCAGCAGCTTATTGGTCGGTAACTACAATGAGCAGTTCTTC.

This clonotype showed up many times. The V call is TRBV6-1, the J call TRBJ1-4; D not certain. The CDR3 loop spans 13 amino acids. Germline lookup yields CDR1 MNHNS and CDR2 SASEGT. V was shortened by 7 bases and J by 5 bases, with 11 bases between the two germline ends. The CDR3 nucleotides are TGTGCCAGCAAACAGCCATTCAATGAAAAACTGTTTTTT. Translating it yields CASKQPFNEKLFF.

On this clonotype: A much larger clone lies a single base off, so this may be a read error. The CDR3 is CACSLLADPGEQFF. The CDR3 nucleotides are TGTGCCTGCTCACTCTTAGCGGATCCCGGGGAGCAGTTCTTC. This sequence joins TRBV18 and TRBJ2-1; TRBD2 is a possible D gene (6 bases). The CDR3 covers 14 residues. Germline V gene data show CDR1 as KGHSH and CDR2 as LQKENI.

Many counts were recorded for this clonotype. The chain carries TRBV2 and TRBJ1-1; no clear D. This CDR3 has 11 amino acids. V was trimmed by 7 bases and J by 5 bases, leaving 8 bases between them. Germline V gene lookup returns CDR1 SNHLY and CDR2 FYNNEI. This chain's CDR3 is CASTETTEAFF. In nucleotides, the CDR3 is TGTGCCAGCACCGAGACAACTGAAGCTTTCTTT. Full variable domain (missing parts from reference TRBV2 and TRBJ1-1): EPEVTQTPSHQVTQMGQEVILRCVPISNHLYFYWYRQILGQKVEFLVSFYNNEISEKSEIFDDQFSVERPDGSNFTLKIRSTKLEDSAMYFCASTETTEAFFGQGTRLTVV.

This clonotype was seen ten or more times. The chain combines TRBV20-1 with TRBJ2-1, with TRBD2 matching over 7 bases. Germline V gives CDR1 DFQATT, CDR2 SNEGSKA (reference sequence). Unmatched junction bases numbered 10, after V lost 0 bases and J lost 5 bases. The CDR3 sequence is 16 residues long. In DNA form, the CDR3 reads TGCAGTGCTAGAGATACGAGGGAGGGCCCCCACAATGAGCAGTTCTTC. Encoded protein: CSARDTREGPHNEQFF.